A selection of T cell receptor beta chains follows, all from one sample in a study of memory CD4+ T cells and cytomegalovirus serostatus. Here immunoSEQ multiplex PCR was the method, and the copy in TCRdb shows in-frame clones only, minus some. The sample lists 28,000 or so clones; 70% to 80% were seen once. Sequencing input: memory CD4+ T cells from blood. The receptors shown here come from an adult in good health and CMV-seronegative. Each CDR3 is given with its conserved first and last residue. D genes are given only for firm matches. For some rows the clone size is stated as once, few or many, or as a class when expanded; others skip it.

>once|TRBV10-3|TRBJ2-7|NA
CAISGGLGGQYEQYF
TGTGCCATCAGTGGGGGTCTCGGCGGACAATACGAGCAGTACTTC
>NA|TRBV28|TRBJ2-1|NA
CASSPPPSVTTYNEQFF
TGTGCCAGCAGTCCCCCCCCTAGCGTGACTACATACAATGAGCAGTTCTTC
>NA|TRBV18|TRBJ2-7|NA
CASSLNLPTDGDEQYF
TGTGCCAGCTCACTAAATCTCCCGACCGACGGAGACGAGCAGTACTTC
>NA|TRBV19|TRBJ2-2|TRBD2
CASSKLAGSANTGELFF
TGTGCCAGTAGTAAACTAGCGGGTTCCGCGAACACCGGGGAGCTGTTTTTT
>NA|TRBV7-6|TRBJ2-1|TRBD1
CASSPPGTGIYNEQFF
TGTGCCAGCAGCCCCCCCGGGACAGGGATCTACAATGAGCAGTTCTTC
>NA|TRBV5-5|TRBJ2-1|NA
CASSLGGLSYNEQFF
TGTGCCAGCAGCTTGGGTGGGCTCTCCTACAATGAGCAGTTCTTC
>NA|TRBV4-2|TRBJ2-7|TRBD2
CASSQEGGSGRGEQYF
TGTGCCAGCAGCCAAGAGGGCGGGAGCGGCCGCGGAGAGCAGTACTTC
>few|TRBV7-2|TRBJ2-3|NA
CASSPTTSTDTQYF
TGTGCCAGCAGCCCGACTACGAGCACAGATACGCAGTATTTT
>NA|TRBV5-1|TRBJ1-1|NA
CASSLDTWNTEAFF
TGCGCCAGCAGCTTGGACACCTGGAACACTGAAGCTTTCTTT
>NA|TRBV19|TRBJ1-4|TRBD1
CASSIDTGTGLGGLFF
TGTGCCAGTAGTATCGATACCGGGACAGGCCTGGGGGGACTGTTTTTT
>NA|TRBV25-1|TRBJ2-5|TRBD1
CASSEAPGTGGETQYF
TGTGCCAGCAGTGAGGCCCCCGGGACAGGGGGGGAGACCCAGTACTTC
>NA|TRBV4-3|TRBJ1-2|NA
CASSQDRPGVYGYTF
TGCGCCAGCAGCCAAGATCGTCCAGGGGTCTATGGCTACACCTTC
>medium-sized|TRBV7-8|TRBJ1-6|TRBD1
CASSLKRQGGDSPLHF
TGTGCCAGCAGCTTAAAAAGACAGGGGGGGGATTCACCCCTCCACTTT
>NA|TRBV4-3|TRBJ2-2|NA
CASSRQDGELFF
TGCGCCAGCAGCCGACAGGACGGGGAGCTGTTTTTT
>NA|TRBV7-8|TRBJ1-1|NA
CASSHPGMNTEAFF
TGTGCCAGCAGCCATCCAGGCATGAACACTGAAGCTTTCTTT
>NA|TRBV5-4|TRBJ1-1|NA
CASSQAANTEAFF
TGTGCCAGCAGCCAAGCGGCGAACACTGAAGCTTTCTTT
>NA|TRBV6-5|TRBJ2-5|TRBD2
CASRSGRETQYF
TGTGCCAGCAGGAGCGGGAGGGAGACCCAGTACTTC
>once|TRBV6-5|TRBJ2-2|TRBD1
CASSLQLRQGAGELFF
TGTGCCAGCAGTTTGCAGCTAAGACAGGGGGCCGGGGAGCTGTTTTTT
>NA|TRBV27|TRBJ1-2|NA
CASSNLQGSSYGYTF
TGTGCCAGCAGTAATCTACAGGGATCCAGCTATGGCTACACCTTC
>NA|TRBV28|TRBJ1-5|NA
CASSLVAQPQHF
TGTGCCAGCAGTTTGGTCGCTCAGCCCCAGCATTTT
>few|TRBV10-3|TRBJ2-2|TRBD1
CAITGQGKTGELFF
TGTGCCATCACTGGACAGGGGAAAACCGGGGAGCTGTTTTTT
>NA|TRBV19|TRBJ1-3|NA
CASSAAKGRNSGNTIYF
TGTGCCAGTAGTGCAGCAAAGGGACGGAACTCTGGAAACACCATATATTTT
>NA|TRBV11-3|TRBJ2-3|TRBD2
CASSIRGADTQYF
TGTGCCAGCAGCATCCGGGGGGCAGATACGCAGTATTTT
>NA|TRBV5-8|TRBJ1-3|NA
CASSLAEARGRSGNTIYF
TGTGCCAGCAGCTTGGCCGAGGCCCGGGGGCGATCTGGAAACACCATATATTTT
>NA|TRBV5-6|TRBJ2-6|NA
CASTRRGAGANVLTF
TGTGCCAGCACCCGCCGGGGAGCTGGGGCCAACGTCCTGACTTTC
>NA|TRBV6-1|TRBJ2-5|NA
CASSFNPTGETQYF
TGTGCCAGCAGTTTCAACCCGACAGGAGAGACCCAGTACTTC
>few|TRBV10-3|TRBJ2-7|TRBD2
CAIREGLATEQYF
TGTGCCATCAGGGAAGGACTAGCAACCGAGCAGTACTTC
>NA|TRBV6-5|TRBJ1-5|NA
CASSPLGSNQPQHF
TGTGCCAGCAGTCCCCTGGGAAGCAATCAGCCCCAGCATTTT
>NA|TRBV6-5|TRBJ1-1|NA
CASSPQGGSTEAFF
TGTGCCAGCAGTCCGCAGGGTGGTTCCACTGAAGCTTTCTTT
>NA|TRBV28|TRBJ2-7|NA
CASSPLGAGTYEQYF
TGTGCCAGCAGTCCCTTGGGGGCAGGGACCTACGAGCAGTACTTC
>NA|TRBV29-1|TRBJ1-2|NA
CSAGGATSGYTF
TGCAGCGCCGGAGGGGCGACAAGTGGCTACACCTTC
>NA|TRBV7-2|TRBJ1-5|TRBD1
CASSLVAGGSLIQPQHF
TGTGCCAGCAGCTTAGTAGCAGGGGGCTCTCTTATCCAGCCCCAGCATTTT
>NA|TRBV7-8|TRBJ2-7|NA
CASSPASGGIVGSYEQYF
TGTGCCAGCAGCCCCGCCAGTGGGGGGATTGTCGGCTCCTACGAGCAGTACTTC
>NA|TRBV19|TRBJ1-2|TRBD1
CASSTVDRLPSYGYTF
TGTGCCAGTAGTACTGTGGACAGGCTACCTAGCTATGGCTACACCTTC
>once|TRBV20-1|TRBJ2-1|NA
CSARVANEQFF
TGCAGTGCTAGAGTCGCGAATGAGCAGTTCTTC
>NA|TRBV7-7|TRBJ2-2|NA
CASSPRESGGELFF
TGTGCCAGCAGCCCCCGGGAGTCGGGGGGGGAGCTGTTTTTT
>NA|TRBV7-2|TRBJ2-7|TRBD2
CASSRAGGPDEQYF
TGTGCCAGCAGCCGAGCGGGAGGGCCGGACGAGCAGTACTTC